A single sample gave rise to the 21 T cell receptor beta chains below, sequenced in a study of blood T cell repertoires in COVID-19. Data came from immunoSEQ multiplex PCR; TCRdb stores just in-frame clones and leaves some out. The profile shows 150,000 to 200,000 clones, about nine tenths of them singletons. Specimen: peripheral blood. These TCRs come from a woman aged 55-69 years who had recovered from COVID-19.

This clone appeared a few times. The chain is built from TRBV5-1 and TRBJ2-2; no clear D gene. Per the germline V gene, CDR1 is SGHRS and CDR2 is YFSETQ. The length of the CDR3 is 13 residues. Trimming pared 4 bases from V and 7 bases from J, leaving 11 bases between. This CDR3 is CASSPLVHGELFF. DNA of the CDR3: TGCGCCAGCAGCCCTTTAGTTCACGGGGAGCTGTTTTTT.

The rearrangement uses TRBV12-3 or TRBV12-4 and TRBJ1-4; D gene unclear. Trimming removed 6 bases from V and 1 base from J, with 3 bases in between. The CDR3 is 12 residues long. CDR3 region: CASSKTNEKLFF. The CDR3 nucleotides are TGTGCCAGCAGCAAAACTAATGAAAAACTGTTTTTT.

This clone was observed a single time. V usage is TRBV5-1 and J usage is TRBJ2-7; D gene ambiguous. The V gene's germline CDR1 is SGHRS and CDR2 YFSETQ. V was cut by 0 bases and J by 2 bases, with 12 bases left in between. The CDR3 is 15 amino acids. The CDR3 bases are TGCGCCAGCAGCTTGGTGGCTGTAACCACCTACGAGCAGTACTTC. Residues: CASSLVAVTTYEQYF.

The gene calls are TRBV3-1 (or the pseudogene TRBV3-2) and TRBJ2-1; D uncertain. Germline V gene lookup returns CDR1 LGHDT and CDR2 YNNKEL (reference sequence). V gave up 1 base and J gave up 0 bases, with 13 bases separating them. The CDR3 has 17 residues. The CDR3 is CASSQAPFYSSYNEQFF. The CDR3 DNA is TGTGCCAGCAGCCAAGCGCCTTTTTATAGCTCCTACAATGAGCAGTTCTTC.

This clone occurred a few times. J is TRBJ2-7 and V is TRBV2, with D unclear. V was clipped by 6 bases and J by 3 bases, with 3 bases between them. Germline V CDR1 and CDR2: SNHLY, FYNNEI. The CDR3 consists of 10 residues. The CDR3 sequence is CASSRYEQYF. CDR3 nucleotides: TGTGCCAGCAGCCGCTACGAGCAGTACTTC.

This chain connects TRBV5-4 to TRBJ2-7; 8 bases align to TRBD1. Germline V gene sequence: CDR1 SGHNT, CDR2 YYREEE (reference sequence). This CDR3 region has 15 residues. Unmatched junction bases numbered 11, after V lost 3 bases and J lost 6 bases. As DNA, the CDR3 is TGTGCCAGCAGCTCTGGACAGGGACGGGGTATCGAGCAGTACTTC. Encoded protein: CASSSGQGRGIEQYF.

The chain couples TRBV11-1 to TRBJ2-3; tentatively, D is TRBD2 (5 bases). V was pared by 5 bases and J by 10 bases, with 16 bases between. The CDR3 totals 13 residues. The germline V gene encodes CDR1 SGHAT and CDR2 FQDESV (reference sequence). CDR3 bases: TGTGCCAGCAGCCCCGGCCCGGGATCACCGCAGTATTTT. Its protein is CASSPGPGSPQYF.

The rearrangement uses TRBV11-2 and TRBJ2-1; D might be TRBD1 (6 bases). V lost 3 bases and J lost 4, with 13 bases in between. This CDR3 has 15 residues. Germline V gene sequence: CDR1 SGHAT, CDR2 FQNNGV. This CDR3 reads CASSFQGPVYNEQFF. CDR3 bases: TGTGCCAGCAGCTTTCAGGGGCCCGTTTACAATGAGCAGTTCTTC.

V gene TRBV19 combines with J gene TRBJ2-1; 11 nucleotides match TRBD1. The J segment lost 10 bases and the V segment lost 4 bases, leaving 6 bases of the junction unmatched. Per germline, CDR1 LNHDA and CDR2 SQIVND (reference sequence). The CDR3 has 14 amino acids. The CDR3 coding sequence is TGTGCCAGTAGTACCGGACAGGGGGCGGGAGAGCAGTTCTTC. Protein sequence: CASSTGQGAGEQFF.

V gene TRBV2 combines with J gene TRBJ2-6; no firm D call. The CDR3 consists of 14 residues. Germline-derived CDR1 and CDR2 are SNHLY and FYNNEI. The V gene lost 3 bases and the J gene lost 0 bases, with 3 bases spanning the gap. CDR3 DNA sequence: TGTGCCAGCAGTGATTACTCTGGGGCCAACGTCCTGACTTTC. Translated: CASSDYSGANVLTF.

The rearrangement joins TRBV24-1 to TRBJ2-1, with D possibly being TRBD2 (6 bases). CDR1 KGHDR and CDR2 SFDVKD come from the germline V gene. The germline V and J ends were trimmed by 3 bases and 8 bases, with 22 bases remaining between them. There are 17 residues in the CDR3. Here the CDR3 DNA reads TGTGCCACCAGTGATCTATCGACCGGACTAAGTGTCCATGAGCAGTTCTTC. Its translation is CATSDLSTGLSVHEQFF.

The CDR3 reads CASSSGQRNQPQHF. The CDR3 nucleotides read TGCGCCAGCAGTTCGGGACAGAGGAATCAGCCCCAGCATTTT. This chain joins TRBV10-2 and TRBJ1-5, with 7 bases aligning to TRBD1. V shed 5 bases, J shed 4 bases, and the junction held 5 bases outside the gene matches. The germline CDR1 and CDR2 sequences are WSHSY and SAAADI. This CDR3 has 14 residues.

This chain connects TRBV30 to TRBJ1-4; a possible D gene is TRBD1 (6 bases). This CDR3 is 14 amino acids long. V lost 1 base and J lost 7, with 13 bases in between. From germline, CDR1 is GTSNPN and CDR2 SVGIG (reference sequence). The CDR3 is CAWSGGGIAEKLFF. DNA for the CDR3: TGTGCCTGGAGTGGGGGGGGCATTGCTGAAAAACTGTTTTTT.

J is TRBJ2-7 and V is TRBV12-3 or TRBV12-4, with 7 positions matching TRBD2. Trimming removed 3 bases from V and 4 bases from J; junction bases left unmatched: 3. This CDR3 region has 13 residues. CDR3 sequence (DNA): TGTGCCAGCAGTTTGGCGCGGGGGTACGAGCAGTACTTC. This encodes CASSLARGYEQYF.

With respect to this clone: The sample has other DNA sequences that encode this CDR3 too. The rearrangement joins TRBV5-1 to TRBJ1-4; no reliable D call. Germline lookup yields CDR1 SGHRS and CDR2 YFSETQ. The CDR3 loop spans 14 amino acids. V dropped 0 bases and J dropped 7 bases, with 10 bases sitting between them. The CDR3 DNA is TGCGCCAGCAGCTTGGCCCTTTCCGGTGAAAAACTGTTTTTT. It yields the protein CASSLALSGEKLFF. The entire variable domain, with the rest obtained from reference TRBV5-1 and TRBJ1-4, is as follows: KAGVTQTPRYLIKTRGQQVTLSCSPISGHRSVSWYQQTPGQGLQFLFEYFSETQRNKGNFPGRFSGRQFSNSRSEMNVSTLELGDSALYLCASSLALSGEKLFFGSGTQLSVL.

The V and J genes are TRBV9 and TRBJ2-7; 9 nucleotides line up with TRBD2. CDR3 size: 17 residues. CDR1 is SGDLS and CDR2 is YYNGEE in the germline V gene. The ends lost 1 base at V and 3 bases at J; junction bases unmatched: 11. CDR3 sequence (DNA): TGTGCCAGCAGCGTAAAGCGGGGGGTCCGACTCTTCTACGAGCAGTACTTC. Translation gives CASSVKRGVRLFYEQYF.

The rearrangement joins TRBV5-4 to TRBJ2-1; 8 nucleotides line up with TRBD1. Per the germline V gene, CDR1 is SGHNT and CDR2 is YYREEE (reference sequence). V lost 4 bases and J lost 1; bases outside the gene matches: 4. The CDR3 runs 15 residues. The CDR3 sequence is CASSPDRGSYNEQFF. The CDR3 region has the DNA TGTGCCAGCAGCCCTGACAGGGGTTCCTACAATGAGCAGTTCTTC.

This chain links TRBV9 with TRBJ2-1; TRBD2 matches 7 bases. The CDR3 is 14 amino acids. CDR1 and CDR2 from the germline V gene are SGDLS and YYNGEE. Trimming removed 4 bases from V and 2 bases from J; junction bases left unmatched: 3. The CDR3 DNA reads TGTGCCAGCAGCCGACGGGGGGCCTACAATGAGCAGTTCTTC. Translated, it gives CASSRRGAYNEQFF.

The rearrangement joins TRBV6-1 to TRBJ1-1; D is unresolved. Trimming shortened V by 3 bases and J by 7 bases, and 12 bases separated the two germline ends. Germline V lookup: CDR1 MNHNS, CDR2 SASEGT. CDR3 size: 13 residues. The CDR3, as DNA: TGTGCCAGCAGTGAGAGAGGCCCCCATGAAGCTTTCTTT. Translating gives CASSERGPHEAFF.

The chain carries TRBV6-2 or TRBV6-3 and TRBJ2-7, with 7 positions matching TRBD1. The CDR3 is 16 residues long. Looked up from germline, CDR1 is MNHEY and CDR2 is SVGEGT. The J segment lost 2 bases and the V segment lost 6 bases, leaving 13 bases of the junction unmatched. The CDR3 protein is CASSPTDREFPYEQYF. The CDR3 DNA reads TGTGCCAGCAGCCCAACCGACAGGGAATTCCCCTACGAGCAGTACTTC.

The J gene is TRBJ1-4, the V gene TRBV6-5; TRBD1 is a possible D gene (5 bases). There are 14 residues in the CDR3. Germline lookup yields CDR1 MNHEY and CDR2 SVGAGI. Trimming shortened V by 11 bases and J by 8 bases, and 21 bases separated the two germline ends. CDR3 DNA sequence: TGTGCCTCCGAAGGGAGGGGCGCTTGGGAAAAACTGTTTTTT. It yields the protein CASEGRGAWEKLFF.